The 2 T cell receptor beta chains below all came from one sample that was sequenced in a study of blood T cell repertoires in COVID-19. Method: immunoSEQ multiplex PCR; TCRdb's copy keeps in-frame clones and lacks some. The sample consists of approximately 30,000 clones, roughly 85% of them appearing once. The sequenced sample was peripheral blood. These receptors were obtained from a human donor with acute or convalescent COVID-19. The donor label of this sample is uncertain.

A single count supports this clone. The V and J genes are TRBV2 and TRBJ2-7, with a tentative D call TRBD1 (6 bases). In germline, CDR1 is SNHLY, CDR2 FYNNEI. V lost 8 bases, J lost 3 bases, and 17 bases lay in between. This CDR3 is built from 14 residues. CDR3 bases: TGTGCCAGCTCCTACGGCAGGGGAGTCTACGAGCAGTACTTC. Translating gives CASSYGRGVYEQYF.

The chain couples TRBV7-2 to TRBJ2-7; TRBD2 aligns across 11 bases. This CDR3 is 14 amino acids long. Germline loops: CDR1 SGHTA, CDR2 FQGNSA. V gave up 8 bases and J gave up 3 bases; unmatched junction bases: 6. For the CDR3, the DNA is TGTGCCAGCGGTGATAGCGGGGGGGGCTACGAGCAGTACTTC. Translated, it gives CASGDSGGGYEQYF.